The rows below give T cell receptor beta chains drawn from one sample of a study of blood T cell repertoires in COVID-19. Sequencing used immunoSEQ multiplex PCR; TCRdb keeps in-frame clones, though not all of them. The sample lists approximately 170,000 clones; under 95% were seen once. The source material was peripheral blood. These receptors were obtained from a man between 60 and 70 years old with active or convalescent COVID-19. The CDR3 runs from the conserved cysteine through the conserved F or W. The D gene is left open where the match is weak. Some rows have no size entry. The others give once, few or many, or a class for an expanded clone.

j_call	clone_size	v_call	d_call	cdr3_nt	cdr3_aa
TRBJ2-3	NA	TRBV24-1	NA	TGTGCCACCAGGTCCCCGCCGGACTACTGCACAGATACGCAGTATTTT	CATRSPPDYCTDTQYF
TRBJ2-7	NA	TRBV3-1/TRBV3-2	NA	TGTGCCAGCAGCCAAGGATCACAGTCCTACGAGCAGTACTTC	CASSQGSQSYEQYF
TRBJ2-1	NA	TRBV7-2	TRBD2	TGTGCCAGCAGCCCCGGGACTAGCGGGAGGGGTGAGCAGTTCTTC	CASSPGTSGRGEQFF
TRBJ1-2	NA	TRBV11-1	NA	TGTGCCAGCAGCCAACAGGGTGATGGTGGCTACACCTTC	CASSQQGDGGYTF
TRBJ2-2	NA	TRBV9	TRBD2	TGTGCCAGCAGAGAGAGCGGGGCGAACACCGGGGAGCTGTTTTTT	CASRESGANTGELFF
TRBJ1-2	NA	TRBV7-8	NA	TGTGCCAGCAGCCACCGGCGGGGTCATGGCTACACCTTC	CASSHRRGHGYTF
TRBJ1-5	NA	TRBV30	NA	TGTGCCTGGAGTATCCTCGGGAATCAGCCCCAGCATTTT	CAWSILGNQPQHF
TRBJ1-1	NA	TRBV27	TRBD1	TGTGCCAGCAGTTTATTAGCAGGGGGCAGTGAAGCTTTCTTT	CASSLLAGGSEAFF
TRBJ2-3	NA	TRBV15	TRBD1	TGTGCCACCAGCAGCGATGGGGGACAGGCCCCAGATACGCAGTATTTT	CATSSDGGQAPDTQYF
TRBJ2-2	NA	TRBV5-1	TRBD1	TGCGCCAGCAGCGTCCCACAGGGGGCTTTCCCCGGGGAGCTGTTTTTT	CASSVPQGAFPGELFF
TRBJ2-4	NA	TRBV29-1	NA	TGCAGCGTTGAACTTTCAACTGTAGCCAAAAACATTCAGTACTTC	CSVELSTVAKNIQYF
TRBJ1-2	NA	TRBV5-1	NA	TGCGCCAGCAGCGGTGGGGCACGCCTTTCTAACTATGGCTACACCTTC	CASSGGARLSNYGYTF
TRBJ1-1	NA	TRBV7-9	NA	TGTGCCAGCAGCTTAGGTGACAGGCCTCGAGGGACTGAAGCTTTCTTT	CASSLGDRPRGTEAFF
TRBJ1-5	NA	TRBV12-3/TRBV12-4	NA	TGTGCCAGCAGTTTACGGGGGAATCAGCCCCAGCATTTT	CASSLRGNQPQHF
TRBJ2-4	NA	TRBV5-1	TRBD1	TGCGCCAGCAGCTTGGCCATTGGGACAGGGGCCAACATTCAGTACTTC	CASSLAIGTGANIQYF
TRBJ2-5	NA	TRBV5-1	TRBD1	TGCGCCAGCAGCCCGGGGGACAGGGTCTCGAAGACCCAGTACTTC	CASSPGDRVSKTQYF
TRBJ1-3	NA	TRBV18	TRBD1	TGTGCCAGCTCATCGCTATCGACAGGGTCAGGAAACACCATATATTTT	CASSSLSTGSGNTIYF
TRBJ1-1	NA	TRBV12-5	TRBD1	TGTGCTAGTGGTTTATCGGGACAGGCGCGACAGACTGAAGCTTTCTTT	CASGLSGQARQTEAFF
TRBJ1-3	NA	TRBV7-2	NA	TGTGCCAGCAGCTTAGGCCAGGGAACTGGAAACACCATATATTTT	CASSLGQGTGNTIYF
TRBJ2-1	NA	TRBV21-1	NA	TGTGCCAGCAGCAAAGAGGACAGGGGGTCGGGACTAGCGGGTGTAGACTCCTACAATGAGCAGTTCTTC	CASSKEDRGSGLAGVDSYNEQFF
TRBJ2-5	NA	TRBV29-1	NA	TGCAGCGTGGCCGGGAAACAAGAGACCCAGTACTTC	CSVAGKQETQYF
TRBJ1-1	NA	TRBV5-5	TRBD1	TGTGCCAGCAGCCAACCGGGACAGGGGGCCTTCGTGGACACTGAAGCTTTCTTT	CASSQPGQGAFVDTEAFF
TRBJ1-2	NA	TRBV28	TRBD1	TGTGCCAGCAGTTTTAGGAGGACAGGGGGTGGCTATGGCTACACCTTC	CASSFRRTGGGYGYTF
TRBJ2-7	NA	TRBV27	TRBD2	TGTGCCAGCAGTTCAGCTAGCGGGAGGGCAAGATCCTACGAGCAGTACTTC	CASSSASGRARSYEQYF
TRBJ1-6	NA	TRBV9	NA	TGTGCCAGCGGACAATTAACTCTTAATTCACCCCTCCACTTT	CASGQLTLNSPLHF
TRBJ1-2	NA	TRBV9	NA	TGTGCCAGCAGCGTAGGGGGCATACAGGACTATGGCTACACCTTC	CASSVGGIQDYGYTF
TRBJ1-4	NA	TRBV20-1	NA	TGCAGTGCTCCAGCGCTAGAAAAACTGTTTTTT	CSAPALEKLFF
TRBJ1-5	NA	TRBV2	NA	TGTGCCAGCAGTGAAGGGGGCGGTGGCAATCAGCCCCAGCATTTT	CASSEGGGGNQPQHF
TRBJ2-1	NA	TRBV7-9	NA	TGTGCCAGCAGCTTCACTCCCCACAATGAGCAGTTCTTC	CASSFTPHNEQFF
TRBJ2-7	NA	TRBV5-1	TRBD2	TGCGCCAGCAGCTTGAACCTAGCGGAGCCAACCTACGAGCAGTACTTC	CASSLNLAEPTYEQYF
TRBJ2-1	NA	TRBV5-1	TRBD2	TGCGCCAGCAGCTTGCCGGGACTAGGGAGACTAAACAATGAGCAGTTCTTC	CASSLPGLGRLNNEQFF
TRBJ1-2	NA	TRBV7-2	NA	TGTGCCAGCAGCCTAAATGTGGGCCTTTGGGGCTACACCTTC	CASSLNVGLWGYTF
TRBJ1-5	NA	TRBV19	TRBD1	TGTGCCAGTAGCTATCCGAGAGGGGGCCTCCGTCAGCCCCAGCATTTT	CASSYPRGGLRQPQHF
TRBJ2-7	NA	TRBV30	TRBD1	TGTGCCTGGACTCTCCAGGGGGCCTTCGAGCAGTACTTC	CAWTLQGAFEQYF
TRBJ1-2	NA	TRBV5-6	NA	TGTGCCAGCAGCTTCGAGCGGACTATCGCGGGCGGCTACACCTTC	CASSFERTIAGGYTF
TRBJ2-7	NA	TRBV6-5	NA	TGTGCCAGCAGTTACGGGTCACAGGGAGTTACCTACGAGCAGTACTTC	CASSYGSQGVTYEQYF
TRBJ1-2	few	TRBV21-1	NA	TGTGCCAGCAGCAAAGACAACCGCTGCTATGGCTACACCTTC	CASSKDNRCYGYTF
TRBJ2-7	NA	TRBV6-5	NA	TGTGCCAGCAGTTACTCGAGACTGACTCCCTACGAGCAGTACTTC	CASSYSRLTPYEQYF
TRBJ1-4	NA	TRBV2	NA	TGTGCCAGCAGCGAAACAGGTTTTAATGAAAAACTGTTTTTT	CASSETGFNEKLFF
TRBJ1-2	once	TRBV10-3	NA	TGTGCCATCAGTGTTAGAGTCGCCTACAGGGATGGCTATGGCTACACCTTC	CAISVRVAYRDGYGYTF
TRBJ2-3	NA	TRBV19	TRBD2	TGTGCCAGTAGTATAGTCGAGCTAGCGGGAGCAGATACGCAGTATTTT	CASSIVELAGADTQYF
TRBJ2-5	NA	TRBV5-1	TRBD1	TGCGCCAGCAGCTTGGCCCTCGGACAGGGAGAGACCCAGTACTTC	CASSLALGQGETQYF
TRBJ1-6	NA	TRBV28	TRBD1	TGTGCCAGCAGTTCGCCGGACAGGTTAAATTCACCCCTCCACTTT	CASSSPDRLNSPLHF
TRBJ2-7	NA	TRBV6-5	TRBD2	TGTGCCAGCCTGTACCGGGAGGCCACAATCCGGTACTTC	CASLYREATIRYF
TRBJ2-1	NA	TRBV11-3	TRBD1	TGTGCCAGCAGCTTATGGGGACAGGCAGGGGACAATGAGCAGTTCTTC	CASSLWGQAGDNEQFF
TRBJ1-5	NA	TRBV19	TRBD1	TGTGCCAGTAGTGTCAGGGGGCTTATTCAGCCCCAGCATTTT	CASSVRGLIQPQHF
TRBJ1-2	NA	TRBV5-4	NA	TGTGCCAGCAGCGAGGGACAAAACTATGGCTACACCTTC	CASSEGQNYGYTF
TRBJ2-2	NA	TRBV11-2	NA	TGTGCCAGCAGCTTAGATCCGCGGCTAAACACCGGGGAGCTGTTTTTT	CASSLDPRLNTGELFF
TRBJ1-5	NA	TRBV6-1	NA	TGTGCCAGCAGTGAAAATTACAGGGTAGGTCAGCCCCAGCATTTT	CASSENYRVGQPQHF
TRBJ1-5	NA	TRBV11-2	NA	TGTGCCAGCAGCTCCCGGGAGAATCAGCCCCAGCATTTT	CASSSRENQPQHF
TRBJ1-2	NA	TRBV12-5	NA	TGTGCTAGTGGTTTGTCCCTATCCGTCTATGGCTACACCTTC	CASGLSLSVYGYTF
TRBJ1-1	NA	TRBV10-2	TRBD1	TGCGCCAGCAGTGGCCCGGGACAGGGGGCTGTCACTGAAGCTTTCTTT	CASSGPGQGAVTEAFF
TRBJ2-1	NA	TRBV2	NA	TGTGCCAGCAGTGACGGGCCGTTTGACAGCTCCTACAATGAGCAGTTCTTC	CASSDGPFDSSYNEQFF
TRBJ1-1	NA	TRBV10-1	NA	TGCGCCAGCAGTGGCAGGGAGGCTGAAGCTTTCTTT	CASSGREAEAFF
TRBJ2-7	NA	TRBV7-8	NA	TGTGCCAGCAGCTCAGTCCGGGAAAACTCCTACGAGCAGTACTTC	CASSSVRENSYEQYF
TRBJ1-6	NA	TRBV6-4	NA	TGTGCCAGCAGTGACGGGGCAATTGGTTCACCCCTCCACTTT	CASSDGAIGSPLHF
TRBJ1-5	NA	TRBV6-1	NA	TGTGCCAGCAGTGAATCCGGGTTGGACAATCAGCCCCAGCATTTT	CASSESGLDNQPQHF
TRBJ2-7	once	TRBV4-1	NA	TGCGCCAGCAGCCAAGCGGGGGGCTGGCCCTACGAGCAGTACTTC	CASSQAGGWPYEQYF
TRBJ1-2	NA	TRBV7-6	TRBD1	TGTGCCAGCAGCTACTTGGACAGGAGTAACTATGGCTACACCTTC	CASSYLDRSNYGYTF
TRBJ1-4	NA	TRBV19	NA	TGTGCCAGTAGTGGCGGGACGCTGAATGAAAAACTGTTTTTT	CASSGGTLNEKLFF